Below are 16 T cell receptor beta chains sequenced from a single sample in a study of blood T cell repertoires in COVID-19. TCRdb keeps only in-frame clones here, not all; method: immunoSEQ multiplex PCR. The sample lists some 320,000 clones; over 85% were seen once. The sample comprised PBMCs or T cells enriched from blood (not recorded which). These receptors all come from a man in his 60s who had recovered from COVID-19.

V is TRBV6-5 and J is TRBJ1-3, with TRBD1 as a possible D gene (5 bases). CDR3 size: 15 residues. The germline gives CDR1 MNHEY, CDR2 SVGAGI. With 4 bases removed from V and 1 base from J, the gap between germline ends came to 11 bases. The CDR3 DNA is TGTGCCAGCAGTTCAGAGACAGCTTCTGGAAACACCATATATTTT. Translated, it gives CASSSETASGNTIYF.

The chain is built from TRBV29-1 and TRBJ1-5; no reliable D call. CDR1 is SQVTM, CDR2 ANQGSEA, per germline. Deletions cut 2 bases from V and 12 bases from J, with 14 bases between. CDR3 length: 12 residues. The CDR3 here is CSVEQEGSVQHF. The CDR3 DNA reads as TGCAGCGTTGAACAGGAGGGTTCGGTCCAGCATTTT. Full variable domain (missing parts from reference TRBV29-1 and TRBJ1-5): SAVISQKPSRDICQRGTSLTIQCQVDSQVTMMFWYRQQPGQSLTLIATANQGSEATYESGFVIDKFPISRPNLTFSTLTVSNMSPEDSSIYLCSVEQEGSVQHFGDGTRLSIL.

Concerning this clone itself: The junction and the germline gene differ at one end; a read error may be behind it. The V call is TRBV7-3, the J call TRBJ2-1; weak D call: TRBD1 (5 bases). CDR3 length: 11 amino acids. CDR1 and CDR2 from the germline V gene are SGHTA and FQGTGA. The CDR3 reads CASSQDNEQFF. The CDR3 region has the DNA TGTGCCAGCAGCCAGGACAACGAGCAGTTCTTC.

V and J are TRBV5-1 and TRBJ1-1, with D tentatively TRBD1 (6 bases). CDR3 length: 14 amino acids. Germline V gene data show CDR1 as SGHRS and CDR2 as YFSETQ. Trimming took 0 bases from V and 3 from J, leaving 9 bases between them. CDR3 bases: TGCGCCAGCAGCTTGGCCGGGGGGCACACTGAAGCTTTCTTT. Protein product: CASSLAGGHTEAFF.

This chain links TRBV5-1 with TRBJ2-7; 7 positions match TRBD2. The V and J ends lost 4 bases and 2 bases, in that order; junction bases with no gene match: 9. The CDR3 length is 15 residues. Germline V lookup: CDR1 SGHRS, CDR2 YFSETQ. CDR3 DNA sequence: TGCGCCAGCAGCCCAAGACTAGCTAATCCCTACGAGCAGTACTTC. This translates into CASSPRLANPYEQYF.

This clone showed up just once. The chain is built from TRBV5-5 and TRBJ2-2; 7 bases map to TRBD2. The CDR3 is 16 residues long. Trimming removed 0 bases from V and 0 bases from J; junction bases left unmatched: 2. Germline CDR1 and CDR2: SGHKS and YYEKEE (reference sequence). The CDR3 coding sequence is TGTGCCAGCAGCTTGGCTGGGGGGGCGAACACCGGGGAGCTGTTTTTT. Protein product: CASSLAGGANTGELFF.

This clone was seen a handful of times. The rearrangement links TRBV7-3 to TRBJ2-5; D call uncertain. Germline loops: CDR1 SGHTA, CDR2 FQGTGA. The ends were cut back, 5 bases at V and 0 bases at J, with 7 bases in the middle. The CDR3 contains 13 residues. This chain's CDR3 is CASSREYQETQYF. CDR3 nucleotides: TGTGCCAGCAGCCGAGAGTACCAAGAGACCCAGTACTTC. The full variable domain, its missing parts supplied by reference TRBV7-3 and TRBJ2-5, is GAGVSQTPSNKVTEKGKYVELRCDPISGHTALYWYRQSLGQGPEFLIYFQGTGAADDSGLPNDRFFAVRPEGSVSTLKIQRTERGDSAVYLCASSREYQETQYFGPGTRLLVL.

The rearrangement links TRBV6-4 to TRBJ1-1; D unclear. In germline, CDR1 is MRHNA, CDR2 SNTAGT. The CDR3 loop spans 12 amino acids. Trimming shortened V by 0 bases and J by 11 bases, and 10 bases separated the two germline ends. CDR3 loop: CASSDSIGLAFF. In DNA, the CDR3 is TGTGCCAGCAGTGACTCGATCGGGTTGGCTTTCTTT.

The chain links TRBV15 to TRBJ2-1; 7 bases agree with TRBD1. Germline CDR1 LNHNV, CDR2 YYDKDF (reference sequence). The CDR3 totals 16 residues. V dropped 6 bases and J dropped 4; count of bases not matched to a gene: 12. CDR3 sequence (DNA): TGTGCCACCAGAGGGGACAGTCCGACAGATTACAATGAGCAGTTCTTC. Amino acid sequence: CATRGDSPTDYNEQFF.

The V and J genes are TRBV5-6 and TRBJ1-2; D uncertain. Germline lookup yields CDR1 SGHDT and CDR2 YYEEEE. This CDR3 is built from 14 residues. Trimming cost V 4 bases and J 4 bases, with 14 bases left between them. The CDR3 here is CASSRRRAGYGYTF. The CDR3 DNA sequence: TGTGCCAGCAGCCGGAGGCGGGCCGGCTATGGCTACACCTTC.

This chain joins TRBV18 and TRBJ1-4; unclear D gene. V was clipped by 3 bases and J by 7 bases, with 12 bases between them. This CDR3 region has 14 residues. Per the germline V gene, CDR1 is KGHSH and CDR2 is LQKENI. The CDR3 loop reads CASSPPPGGEKLFF. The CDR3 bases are TGTGCCAGCTCACCGCCTCCTGGAGGTGAAAAACTGTTTTTT.

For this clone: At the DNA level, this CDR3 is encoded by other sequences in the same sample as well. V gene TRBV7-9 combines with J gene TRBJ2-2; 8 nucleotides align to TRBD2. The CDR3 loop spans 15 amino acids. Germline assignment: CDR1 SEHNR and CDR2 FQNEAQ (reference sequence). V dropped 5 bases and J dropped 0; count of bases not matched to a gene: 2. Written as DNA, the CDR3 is TGTGCCAGCAGCCCGGGACTAGCGAACACCGGGGAGCTGTTTTTT. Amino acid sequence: CASSPGLANTGELFF.

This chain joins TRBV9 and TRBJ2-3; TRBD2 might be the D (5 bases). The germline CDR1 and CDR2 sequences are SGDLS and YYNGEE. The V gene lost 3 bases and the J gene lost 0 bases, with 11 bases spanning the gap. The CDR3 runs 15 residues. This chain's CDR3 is CASSARPGSTDTQYF. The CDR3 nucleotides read TGTGCCAGCAGCGCGCGACCGGGGAGCACAGATACGCAGTATTTT.

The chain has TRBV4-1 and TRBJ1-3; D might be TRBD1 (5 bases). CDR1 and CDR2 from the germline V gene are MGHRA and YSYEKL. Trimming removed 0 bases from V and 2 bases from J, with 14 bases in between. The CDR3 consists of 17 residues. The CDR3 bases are TGCGCCAGCAGCCAAGACGGGGGGTCGCGGCCTGGAAACACCATATATTTT. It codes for CASSQDGGSRPGNTIYF.

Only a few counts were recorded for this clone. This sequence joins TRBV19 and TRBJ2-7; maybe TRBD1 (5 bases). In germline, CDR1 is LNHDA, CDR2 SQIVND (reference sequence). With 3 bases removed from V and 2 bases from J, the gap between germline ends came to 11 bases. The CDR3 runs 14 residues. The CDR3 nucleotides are TGTGCCAGTAGTATTCTTGACAGCCCCTACGAGCAGTACTTC. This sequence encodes CASSILDSPYEQYF.

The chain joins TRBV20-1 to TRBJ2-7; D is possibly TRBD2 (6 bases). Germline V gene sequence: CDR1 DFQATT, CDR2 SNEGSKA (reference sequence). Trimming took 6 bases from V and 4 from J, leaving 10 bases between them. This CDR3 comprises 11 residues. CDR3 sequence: CSAVEGYEQYF. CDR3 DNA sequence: TGCAGTGCGGTGGAGGGTTACGAGCAGTACTTC.